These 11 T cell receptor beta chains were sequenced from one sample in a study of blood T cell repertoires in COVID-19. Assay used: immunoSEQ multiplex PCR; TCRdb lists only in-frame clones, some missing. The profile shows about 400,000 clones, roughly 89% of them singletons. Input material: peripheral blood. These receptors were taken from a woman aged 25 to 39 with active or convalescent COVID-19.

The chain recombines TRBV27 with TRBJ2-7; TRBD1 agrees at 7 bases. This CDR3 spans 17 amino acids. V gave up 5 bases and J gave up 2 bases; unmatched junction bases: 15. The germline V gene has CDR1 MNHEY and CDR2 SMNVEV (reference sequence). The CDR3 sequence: CASSPRRFTGVAYEQYF. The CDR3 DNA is TGTGCCAGCAGTCCCCGGCGATTTACAGGGGTAGCCTACGAGCAGTACTTC.

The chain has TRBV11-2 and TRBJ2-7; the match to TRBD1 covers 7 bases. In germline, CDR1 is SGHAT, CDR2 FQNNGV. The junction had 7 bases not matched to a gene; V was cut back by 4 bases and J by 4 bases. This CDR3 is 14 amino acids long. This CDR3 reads CASSSGTDQYEQYF. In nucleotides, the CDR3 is TGTGCCAGCAGCTCCGGGACAGACCAGTACGAGCAGTACTTC.

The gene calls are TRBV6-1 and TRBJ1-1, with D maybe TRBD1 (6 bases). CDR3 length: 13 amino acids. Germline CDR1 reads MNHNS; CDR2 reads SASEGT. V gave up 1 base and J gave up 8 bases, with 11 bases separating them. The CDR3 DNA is TGTGCCAGCAGTGAAGTGCAGGGGTGGGAAGCTTTCTTT. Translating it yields CASSEVQGWEAFF.

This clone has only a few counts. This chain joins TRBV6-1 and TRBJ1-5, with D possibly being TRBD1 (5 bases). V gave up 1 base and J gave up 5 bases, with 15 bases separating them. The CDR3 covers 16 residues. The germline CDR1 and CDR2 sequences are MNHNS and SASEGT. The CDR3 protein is CASSEEVSGQDQPQHF. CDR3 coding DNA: TGTGCCAGCAGTGAAGAGGTATCAGGGCAGGATCAGCCCCAGCATTTT.

CDR3 region: CAIGRQEMNTEAFF. DNA for the CDR3: TGTGCCATTGGGCGACAGGAAATGAACACTGAAGCTTTCTTT. J is TRBJ1-1 and V is TRBV10-3, with D tentatively TRBD1 (6 bases). V was cut by 9 bases and J by 0 bases, with 14 bases left in between. Germline V gives CDR1 ENHRY, CDR2 SYGVKD. There are 14 residues in the CDR3.

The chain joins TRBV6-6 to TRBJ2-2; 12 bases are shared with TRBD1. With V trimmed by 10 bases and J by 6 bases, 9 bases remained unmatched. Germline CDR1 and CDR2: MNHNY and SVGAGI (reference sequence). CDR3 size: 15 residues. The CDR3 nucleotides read TGTGCCACCCGACCGGGACAGGGGGCGTCCGGGGAGCTGTTTTTT. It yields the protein CATRPGQGASGELFF.

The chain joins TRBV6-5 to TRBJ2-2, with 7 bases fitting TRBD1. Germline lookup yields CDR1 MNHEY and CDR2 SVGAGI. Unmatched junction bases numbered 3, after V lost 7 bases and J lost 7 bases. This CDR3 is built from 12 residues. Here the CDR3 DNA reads TGTGCCAGCACTGGGACAGTCGGGGAGCTGTTTTTT. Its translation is CASTGTVGELFF.

CDR3 protein: CASSELGVAGTEAFF. CDR3 DNA: TGTGCCAGCAGTGAACTAGGTGTAGCGGGCACTGAAGCTTTCTTT. The V gene is TRBV2, the J gene TRBJ1-1; the D is unclear. The germline V gene has CDR1 SNHLY and CDR2 FYNNEI. Trimming pared 2 bases from V and 4 bases from J, leaving 14 bases between. The CDR3 runs to 15 residues.

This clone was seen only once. CDR3 loop: CASSYTRQEVEKLFF. The CDR3 region has the DNA TGTGCCAGCAGTTACACGAGACAGGAGGTTGAAAAACTGTTTTTT. The chain carries TRBV6-5 and TRBJ1-4, with D possibly being TRBD1 (6 bases). Trimming took off 2 bases at V and 7 bases at J, with 14 bases between the two ends. The V gene's germline CDR1 is MNHEY and CDR2 SVGAGI. The CDR3 is 15 amino acids.

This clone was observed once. CDR3 residues: CSVRGTGTGVNSNQPQHF. In DNA form, the CDR3 reads TGCAGCGTTCGAGGAACCGGGACAGGGGTTAATAGCAATCAGCCCCAGCATTTT. V usage is TRBV29-1 and J usage is TRBJ1-5, with 10 bases aligning to TRBD1. Germline CDR1 SQVTM, CDR2 ANQGSEA. CDR3 length equals 18 residues. Trimming removed 5 bases from V and 0 bases from J; junction bases left unmatched: 13.

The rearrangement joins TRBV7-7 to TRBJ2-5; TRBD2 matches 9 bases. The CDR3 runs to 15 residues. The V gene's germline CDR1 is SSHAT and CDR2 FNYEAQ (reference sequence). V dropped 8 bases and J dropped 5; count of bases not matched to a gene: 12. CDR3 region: CASGYGGGAAETQYF. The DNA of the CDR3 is TGTGCCAGCGGTTATGGCGGGGGGGCCGCCGAGACCCAGTACTTC.